This T cell receptor (beta chain) was sequenced for a study of cytomegalovirus exposure and HLA in healthy donors. Across the study: Of the donors genotyped, approximately 430 in all, 65% to 90% fell in the Caucasian-associated ancestry cluster. General study points: According to the study, 150 to 200 TCR beta chains were cytomegalovirus-associated. A missense DCLRE1C variant was associated with V- and J-gene trimming of TCR beta chains in a later analysis, and an independent cohort replicated the association.

Though nominally healthy at sampling, donors likely had unrecorded immune exposures. Primers included in the PCR were 60 Vbeta and 13 Jbeta primers. Sequencing used immunoSEQ multiplex PCR; TCRdb keeps in-frame clones, though not all of them. The table includes 150,000 or so clones, 70% to 90% detected once. Germline-derived CDR1 and CDR2 are SGHNT and YYREEE (reference sequence). The CDR3 has 12 residues. After removal of 3 bases from V and 12 bases from J, the junction contained 5 bases not matched to a gene. Concerning this clone: What it binds is not known.

The specimen sequenced was PBMCs. The origin of this receptor is a man between 18 and 35 years old in good health and CMV-seropositive. The chain combines TRBV5-4 with TRBJ2-1; 8 nucleotides line up with TRBD1. Written as DNA, the CDR3 is TGTGCCAGCAGCTCCGACAGGGGTACGCAGTTCTTC. It codes for CASSSDRGTQFF.